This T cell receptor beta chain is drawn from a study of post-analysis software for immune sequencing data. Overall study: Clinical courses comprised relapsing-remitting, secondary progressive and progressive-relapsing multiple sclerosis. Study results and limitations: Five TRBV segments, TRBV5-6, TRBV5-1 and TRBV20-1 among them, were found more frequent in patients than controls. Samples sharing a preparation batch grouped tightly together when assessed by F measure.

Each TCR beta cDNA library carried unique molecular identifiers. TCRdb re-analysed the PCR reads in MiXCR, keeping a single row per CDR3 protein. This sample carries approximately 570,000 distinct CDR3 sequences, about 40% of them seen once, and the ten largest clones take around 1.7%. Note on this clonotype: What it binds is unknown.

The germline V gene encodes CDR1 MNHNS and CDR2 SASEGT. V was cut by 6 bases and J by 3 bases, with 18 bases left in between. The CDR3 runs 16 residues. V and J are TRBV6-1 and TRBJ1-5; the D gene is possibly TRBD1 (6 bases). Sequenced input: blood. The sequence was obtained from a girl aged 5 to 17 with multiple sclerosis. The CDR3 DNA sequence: TGTGCCAGCAGAATATTACAGGGCTATAACAATCAGCCCCAGCATTTT. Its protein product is CASRILQGYNNQPQHF.